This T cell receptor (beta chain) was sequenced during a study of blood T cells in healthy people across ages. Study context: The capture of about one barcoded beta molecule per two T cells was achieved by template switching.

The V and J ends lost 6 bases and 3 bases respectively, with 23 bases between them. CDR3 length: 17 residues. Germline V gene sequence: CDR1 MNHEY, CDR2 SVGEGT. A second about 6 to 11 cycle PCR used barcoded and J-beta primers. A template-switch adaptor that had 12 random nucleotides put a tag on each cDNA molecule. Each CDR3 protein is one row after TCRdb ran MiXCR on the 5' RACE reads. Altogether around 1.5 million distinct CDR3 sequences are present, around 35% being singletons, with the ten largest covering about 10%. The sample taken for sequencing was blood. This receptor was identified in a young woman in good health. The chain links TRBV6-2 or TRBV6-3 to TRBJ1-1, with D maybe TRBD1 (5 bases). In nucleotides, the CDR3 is TGTGCCAGCAGCACGACACTCCGGGGACCTCGGTACACTGAAGCTTTCTTT. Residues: CASSTTLRGPRYTEAFF.